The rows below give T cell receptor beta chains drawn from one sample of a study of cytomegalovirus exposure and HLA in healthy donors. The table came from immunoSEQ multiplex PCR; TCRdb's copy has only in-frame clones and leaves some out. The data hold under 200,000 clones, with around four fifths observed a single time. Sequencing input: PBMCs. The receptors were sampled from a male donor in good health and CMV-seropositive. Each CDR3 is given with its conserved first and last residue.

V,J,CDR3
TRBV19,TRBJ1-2,CASSPTGFGGYTF
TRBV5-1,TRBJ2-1,CASSLVGTVNEQFF
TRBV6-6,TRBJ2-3,CASSLLAGRPDTQYF
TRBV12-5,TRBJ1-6,CASGSPYSPLHF
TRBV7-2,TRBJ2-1,CASSSNAGGSYNEQFF
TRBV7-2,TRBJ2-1,CASSLGEGEWHEQFF
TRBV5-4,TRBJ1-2,CASSSGTLYGYTF
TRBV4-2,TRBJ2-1,CASSPKRWGPSSANEQFF
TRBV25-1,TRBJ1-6,CASSGTGIYSPLHF
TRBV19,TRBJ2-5,CASSPMPGLAGETQYF
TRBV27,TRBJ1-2,CASSVTGTGNYGYTF
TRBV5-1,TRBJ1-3,CASSIQGSSGNTIYF
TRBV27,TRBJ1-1,CASSLDSQNTEAFF
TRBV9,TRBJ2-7,CASSVKGLGGEQYF
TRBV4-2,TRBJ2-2,CASSQEVYLPKGELFF
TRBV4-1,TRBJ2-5,CASSQSLLATQYF
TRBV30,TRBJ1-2,CAWTPGGIRAFNYGYTF
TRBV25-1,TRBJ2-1,CASSLGTEYNEQFF
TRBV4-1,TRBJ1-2,CASSQHRDYGYTF
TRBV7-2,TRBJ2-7,CASSPQTGTGLFEQYF